This entry lists 10 T cell receptor beta chains sequenced from one sample in a study of blood T cell repertoires in COVID-19. Here immunoSEQ multiplex PCR was the method, and the copy in TCRdb shows in-frame clones only, minus some. The top ten hold more than 6% of the sample, which has roughly 250,000 clones, approximately 86% seen once. The source material was peripheral blood. These receptors were taken from a woman between 55 and 75 years old with active or convalescent COVID-19.

The chain couples TRBV5-4 to TRBJ1-2; D ambiguous. The CDR3 has 13 residues. The germline gives CDR1 SGHNT, CDR2 YYREEE (reference sequence). Trimming pared 2 bases from V and 5 bases from J, leaving 10 bases between. This CDR3 is CASSFGREYGYTF. Here the CDR3 DNA reads TGTGCCAGCAGCTTCGGTAGGGAGTATGGCTACACCTTC.

The chain carries TRBV30 and TRBJ2-1; 7 bases are shared with TRBD1. This CDR3 is 15 amino acids long. Germline V lookup: CDR1 GTSNPN, CDR2 SVGIG (reference sequence). V gave up 6 bases and J gave up 6 bases; unmatched junction bases: 14. The CDR3 DNA is TGTGCCTGTATGTCCAGAGACAGGGTAGTCAATGAGCAGTTCTTC. Translated: CACMSRDRVVNEQFF.

The rearrangement uses TRBV6-5 and TRBJ2-3; 7 nucleotides align to TRBD2. Germline V gene lookup returns CDR1 MNHEY and CDR2 SVGAGI. V was pared by 0 bases and J by 3 bases, with 6 bases of the junction left unmatched. This CDR3 is 16 amino acids long. The CDR3: CASSYSDVLATDTQYF. Written as DNA, the CDR3 is TGTGCCAGCAGTTACTCGGACGTACTAGCGACAGATACGCAGTATTTT.

The gene calls are TRBV28 and TRBJ1-2; D is perhaps TRBD1 (6 bases). The germline V and J ends were trimmed by 6 bases and 8 bases, with 13 bases remaining between them. The CDR3 is 12 amino acids. Germline lookup yields CDR1 MDHEN and CDR2 SYDVKM. The CDR3 nucleotides read TGTGCCAGCAGCTACAGGGTGGGAGGCTACACCTTC. Translation: CASSYRVGGYTF.

The chain has TRBV5-5 and TRBJ2-3; no firm D call. The CDR3 length is 14 residues. V lost 1 base to trimming and J lost 0 bases, with 6 bases between them. The V gene's germline CDR1 is SGHKS and CDR2 YYEKEE (reference sequence). The CDR3 region is CASSLTASTDTQYF. In DNA form, the CDR3 reads TGTGCCAGCAGCTTGACAGCAAGCACAGATACGCAGTATTTT.

The chain has TRBV2 and TRBJ2-7; 9 nucleotides line up with TRBD2. The germline gives CDR1 SNHLY, CDR2 FYNNEI. V shed 1 base and J 1 base; nucleotides not matched to a gene: 8. The CDR3 sequence is 17 residues long. The CDR3 DNA is TGTGCCAGCAGTGAAGGTTATCTAGCGGGAACGTCCTACGAGCAGTACTTC. Its translation: CASSEGYLAGTSYEQYF.

This rearrangement joins TRBV10-1 to TRBJ2-1; 7 bases fit TRBD2. CDR3 length: 16 amino acids. Germline CDR1 and CDR2: WNHNN and SYGVQD (reference sequence). The V segment lost 3 bases and the J segment 5 bases; nucleotides outside the gene matches: 10. CDR3: CASSDLVAGANNEQFF. CDR3 bases: TGCGCCAGCAGTGATCTGGTTGCGGGAGCGAACAATGAGCAGTTCTTC.

This chain uses TRBV5-6 with TRBJ1-2, with D unresolved. CDR1 SGHDT and CDR2 YYEEEE come from the germline V gene. The CDR3 is 14 amino acids. V was shortened by 5 bases and J by 7 bases, with 18 bases between the two germline ends. Here the CDR3 reads CASSWLRERSGYTF. In nucleotides, the CDR3 is TGTGCCAGCAGTTGGCTGCGGGAAAGGAGTGGCTACACCTTC. Full variable domain (remainder filled in from reference TRBV5-6 and TRBJ1-2): DAGVTQSPTHLIKTRGQQVTLRCSPKSGHDTVSWYQQALGQGPQFIFQYYEEEERQRGNFPDRFSGHQFPNYSSELNVNALLLGDSALYLCASSWLRERSGYTFGSGTRLTVV.

The genes are TRBV19 and TRBJ1-2; D unresolved. This CDR3 has 15 residues. V lost 3 bases and J 2 bases, leaving 13 bases between the germline ends. CDR1 is LNHDA and CDR2 is SQIVND in the germline V gene (reference sequence). The CDR3 DNA reads as TGTGCCAGTAGTATCTTGCGGGGTAGAAACTATGGCTACACCTTC. Its protein is CASSILRGRNYGYTF.

The chain couples TRBV9 to TRBJ2-7, with no clear D. The V gene's germline CDR1 is SGDLS and CDR2 YYNGEE. V was shortened by 0 bases and J by 0 bases, with 10 bases between the two germline ends. The CDR3 spans 15 residues. CDR3 amino acids: CASSVGAVSSYEQYF. In DNA form, the CDR3 reads TGTGCCAGCAGCGTAGGTGCGGTGAGCTCCTACGAGCAGTACTTC.